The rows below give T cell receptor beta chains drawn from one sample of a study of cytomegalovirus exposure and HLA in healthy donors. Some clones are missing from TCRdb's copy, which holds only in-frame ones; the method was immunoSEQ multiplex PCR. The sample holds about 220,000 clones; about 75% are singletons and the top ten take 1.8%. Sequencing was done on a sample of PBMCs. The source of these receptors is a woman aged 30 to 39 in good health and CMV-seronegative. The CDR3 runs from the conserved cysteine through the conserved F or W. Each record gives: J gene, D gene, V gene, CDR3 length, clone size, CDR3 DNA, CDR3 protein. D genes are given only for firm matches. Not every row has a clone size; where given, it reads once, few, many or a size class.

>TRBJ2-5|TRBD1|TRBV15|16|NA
TGTGCCACCAGCAGAGACACAGGGGGCCCCCAAGAGACCCAGTACTTC
CATSRDTGGPQETQYF
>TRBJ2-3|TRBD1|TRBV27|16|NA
TGTGCCAGCAGTTTGTCAGGGACAGCACATTCAGATACGCAGTATTTT
CASSLSGTAHSDTQYF
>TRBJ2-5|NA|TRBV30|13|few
TGTGCCTGGAGTTTGGGGAGCCAAGAGACCCAGTACTTC
CAWSLGSQETQYF
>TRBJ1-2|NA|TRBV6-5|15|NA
TGTGCCAGCAGTGGTAGTCAAGTTCTTAACTATGGCTACACCTTC
CASSGSQVLNYGYTF
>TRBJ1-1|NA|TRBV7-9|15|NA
TGTGCCAGCAGCTTGCGACAGGCGATGAACACTGAAGCTTTCTTT
CASSLRQAMNTEAFF
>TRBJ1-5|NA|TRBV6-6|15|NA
TGTGCCAGCAGCCTCCGACAGGAGGTCAATCAGCCCCAGCATTTT
CASSLRQEVNQPQHF
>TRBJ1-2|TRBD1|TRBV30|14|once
TGTGCCTGGAGAACGGGACAGGGGGACTATGGCTACACCTTC
CAWRTGQGDYGYTF
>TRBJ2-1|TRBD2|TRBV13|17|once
TGTGCCAGCAGCGGAACCGGGACTAGCGGGGGGCTCAATGAGCAGTTCTTC
CASSGTGTSGGLNEQFF
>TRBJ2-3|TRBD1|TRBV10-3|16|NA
TGTGCCATCAGTGAAGGGGACAGGGTAGCGACAGATACGCAGTATTTT
CAISEGDRVATDTQYF
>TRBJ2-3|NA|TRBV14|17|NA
TGTGCCAGCAGTCAAACTAAGACAGGAGAGAACACAGATACGCAGTATTTT
CASSQTKTGENTDTQYF
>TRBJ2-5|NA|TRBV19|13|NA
TGTGCCAGTGCAGGGGTAATTGGAGAGACCCAGTACTTC
CASAGVIGETQYF
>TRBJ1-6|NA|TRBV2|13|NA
TGTGCCAGCGCAGGGCGGTATAATTCACCCCTCCACTTT
CASAGRYNSPLHF
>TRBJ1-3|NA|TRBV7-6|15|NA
TGTGCCAGCAGCTTAGGGCAGGGGACTGGAAACACCATATATTTT
CASSLGQGTGNTIYF
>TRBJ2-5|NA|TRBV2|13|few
TGTGCCAGCGAGGGGACTCACCAAGAGACCCAGTACTTC
CASEGTHQETQYF
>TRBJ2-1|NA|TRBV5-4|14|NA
TGTGCCAGCAGCTTTGGGGGCTCCCCCGATGAGCAGTTCTTC
CASSFGGSPDEQFF
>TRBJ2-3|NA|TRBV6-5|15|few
TGTGCCAGCAGGCGCCTAGCGTCTAGCACAGATACGCAGTATTTT
CASRRLASSTDTQYF
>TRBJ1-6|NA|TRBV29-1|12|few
TGCAGCGTGAAGGAGGGAGATTCACCCCTCCACTTT
CSVKEGDSPLHF
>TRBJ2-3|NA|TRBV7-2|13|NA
TGTGCCAGCAGCTTAGAATTGCGGGATACGCAGTATTTT
CASSLELRDTQYF
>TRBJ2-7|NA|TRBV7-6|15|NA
TGTGCCAGCAGCTTACCAGGGTGGCAGGGGCACGAGCAGTACTTC
CASSLPGWQGHEQYF
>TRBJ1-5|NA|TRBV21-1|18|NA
TGTGCCAGCCCGAGGCTTTCCGGGACAGGGCGCCGCAGTCAGCCCCAGCATTTT
CASPRLSGTGRRSQPQHF
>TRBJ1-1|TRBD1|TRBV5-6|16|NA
TGTGCCAGCAGCTCAGACAGGGGTTGGGGGAACACTGAAGCTTTCTTT
CASSSDRGWGNTEAFF
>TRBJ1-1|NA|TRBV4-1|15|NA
TGCGCCAGCAGCCAAGACGACGACAGTTACACTGAAGCTTTCTTT
CASSQDDDSYTEAFF
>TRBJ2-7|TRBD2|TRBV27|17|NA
TGTGCCAGCAGTCCGAACCCAGGGAGGGCCAGCTCCTACGAGCAGTACTTC
CASSPNPGRASSYEQYF
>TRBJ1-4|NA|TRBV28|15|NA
TGTGCCAGCAGTTCCCCCCAGAATACTAATGAAAAACTGTTTTTT
CASSSPQNTNEKLFF
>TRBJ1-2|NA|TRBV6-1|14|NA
TGTGCCAGCAGTGCGGCCAGGGGAATCTATGGCTACACCTTC
CASSAARGIYGYTF
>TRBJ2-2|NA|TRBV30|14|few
TGTGCCTGCCCCCCCAGAGGGAACACCGGGGAGCTGTTTTTT
CACPPRGNTGELFF
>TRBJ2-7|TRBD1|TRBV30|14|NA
TGTGCCTGGGAGGGACAGGGGAAACACTACGAGCAGTACTTC
CAWEGQGKHYEQYF
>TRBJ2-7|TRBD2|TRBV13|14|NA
TGTGCCAGCAGCCTGGGACTAGCGGGCTACGAGCAGTACTTC
CASSLGLAGYEQYF
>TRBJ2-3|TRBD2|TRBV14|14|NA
TGTGCCAGCAGCCCTAGCGGGGGGAAGAATACGCAGTATTTT
CASSPSGGKNTQYF
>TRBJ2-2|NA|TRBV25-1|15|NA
TGTGCCAGCAGTGACTTTGAGGGGAACACCGGGGAGCTGTTTTTT
CASSDFEGNTGELFF
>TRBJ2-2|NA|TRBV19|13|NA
TGTGCCAGTAGCGCAGGATTCTCCGGGGAGCTGTTTTTT
CASSAGFSGELFF
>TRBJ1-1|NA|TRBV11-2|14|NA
TGTGCCAGCAGCTTAGTGGCGGAACGCACTGAAGCTTTCTTT
CASSLVAERTEAFF
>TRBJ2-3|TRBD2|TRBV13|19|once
TGTGCCAGCAGCTTGACTAGCGGGGGTGAAATCCCTAGCACAGATACGCAGTATTTT
CASSLTSGGEIPSTDTQYF
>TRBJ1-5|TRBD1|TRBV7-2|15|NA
TGTGCCAGCAGCTTAACAGGGGGAAGCAATCAGCCCCAGCATTTT
CASSLTGGSNQPQHF
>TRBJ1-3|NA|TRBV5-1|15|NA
TGCGCCAGCAGCTTGGACAAACCCTCTGGAAACACCATATATTTT
CASSLDKPSGNTIYF
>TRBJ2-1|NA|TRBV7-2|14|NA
TGTGCCAGCAGCCTGGAACGGACAGTAAATGAGCAGTTCTTC
CASSLERTVNEQFF
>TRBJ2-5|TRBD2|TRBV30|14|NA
TGTGCCTGGAGTGTCCGAAGCGGGGGGGAGACCCAGTACTTC
CAWSVRSGGETQYF
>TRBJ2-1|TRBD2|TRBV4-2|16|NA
TGTGCCAGCAGCCAAGGGGGCGGGGGGGCCTACAATGAGCAGTTCTTC
CASSQGGGGAYNEQFF
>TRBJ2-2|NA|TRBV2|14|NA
TGTGCCAGCAGTTTCAGTGAGAACACCGGGGAGCTGTTTTTT
CASSFSENTGELFF
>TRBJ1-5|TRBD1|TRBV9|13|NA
TGTGCCAGCAGCGAGGGGGCAGGGCAGCCCCAGCATTTT
CASSEGAGQPQHF
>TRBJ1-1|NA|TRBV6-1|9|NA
TGTGCCAGCAGGGGAGAGGCTTTCTTT
CASRGEAFF
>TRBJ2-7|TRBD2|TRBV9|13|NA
TGTGCCAGCAGCGTAGCGGGGGGGGACGAGCAGTACTTC
CASSVAGGDEQYF
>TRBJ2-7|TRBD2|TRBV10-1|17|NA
TGCGCCAGCAGTGATTCCCCTGCTAGCGGGAGACCCTACGAGCAGTACTTC
CASSDSPASGRPYEQYF
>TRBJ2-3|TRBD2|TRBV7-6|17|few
TGTGTCAGCAGCTTAGGGCCTAGCGGGGCTAGCACAGATACGCAGTATTTT
CVSSLGPSGASTDTQYF
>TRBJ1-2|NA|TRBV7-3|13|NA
TGTGCCAGCAGCTTTGACGGGAACTATGGCTACACCTTC
CASSFDGNYGYTF
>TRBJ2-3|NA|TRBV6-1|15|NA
TGTGCCAGCAGTGAGGGCTCAGGGGCCACAGATACGCAGTATTTT
CASSEGSGATDTQYF
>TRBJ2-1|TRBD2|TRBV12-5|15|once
TGTGCTAGTGGTTTTGACCTAGCGGGAGTTGGTGAGCAGTTCTTC
CASGFDLAGVGEQFF